This T cell receptor beta chain was sequenced in a study of blood T cell repertoires in COVID-19. This CDR3 has 17 residues. With 5 bases clipped from V and 5 bases from J, the junction kept 15 bases outside the gene matches. Germline-derived CDR1 and CDR2 are SSHAT and FNYEAQ (reference sequence). Some clones are missing from TCRdb's copy, which holds only in-frame ones; the method was immunoSEQ multiplex PCR. The sample yields 450,000 or so clones, around 90% seen once. The TCR was taken from a man between 18 and 35 years old with COVID-19, enrolled during active disease. The chain recombines TRBV7-7 with TRBJ2-5; 9 positions agree with TRBD2. Material: peripheral blood. CDR3 sequence: CASSPGGTSSVGETQYF. In DNA, the CDR3 is TGTGCCAGCAGCCCGGGTGGGACTAGCAGCGTTGGTGAGACCCAGTACTTC.